This section outlines one T cell receptor (beta chain) sequence together with its context. Amplification targeted the TCR beta CDR3 regions, with RNA transcripts as the source material. An opening RT-PCR round employed HTBI primers and preceded a second-round multiplex PCR. From the multiplex PCR reads, TCRdb called clonotypes with MiXCR, one entry per CDR3 protein. The table lists 360,000 or so distinct CDR3 sequences, about 18% of them singletons. These data are taken from a study of Graves' ophthalmopathy and Graves' hyperthyroidism. Study at large: Peripheral blood was gathered at first diagnosis, ahead of any treatment whatsoever.

CDR3 size: 15 residues. Trimming cost V 1 base and J 0 bases; bases outside gene matches: 0. CDR1 LGHNT and CDR2 FRNRAP come from the germline V gene. As diagnostic evidence, clinical symptoms, serum thyroxine, TRAb, thyroid ultrasound and orbital computed tomography were relied upon. The clonotype comes from a woman under 30 with Graves' ophthalmopathy. This sequence joins TRBV12-5 and TRBJ1-3, with 7 bases that match TRBD1. The specimen was peripheral blood. The CDR3 DNA is TGTGCTAGTGGTTTGGACAGGGGCTCTGGAAACACCATATATTTT. Protein sequence: CASGLDRGSGNTIYF.